Here is one T cell receptor beta chain with its context. Its antigen is unknown. No qualities accompany the bases; no much larger clone lies one base away. Donors formed part of the validation cohort, which comprised about 120 subjects and was distinct from the first cohort of over 500 subjects. The germline V gene (reference sequence) provides CDR1 LNHDA and CDR2 SQIVND. The CDR3 runs 13 amino acids, cysteine and phenylalanine included. Only the CDR3 DNA stays, 39 bases, in frame from base 1. At the junction V is shortened by 1 base and J by 5 bases, with 8 bases in between. The data were obtained in a study of cytomegalovirus exposure and HLA in healthy donors (dated by TCRdb to about 2017). With respect to the entire study: A later analysis indicated that the roughly 120 validation repertoires were generated on the platform also employed for the 600 to 750 repertoires of the first cohort. The study was designed to test whether signatures of past pathogen exposure could be identified by cataloging public T cell receptors. Along with the roughly 610-subject first cohort, a separate validation cohort of approximately 110 different subjects was used. The study combined high-throughput TCR immunosequencing, statistical association of individual TCRs with disease status, and machine learning to predict cytomegalovirus infection status.

Broader findings and caveats from the paper: According to the authors, the approach could potentially be generalized to other disease states and immunological phenotypes. Across donors, most TCR sequences were observed very rarely, whereas some public TCRs were present in many individuals. Subsequent analysis determined that TCRs grouped into clusters in the first cohort also showed a tendency toward co-occurrence across the approximately 110 validation repertoires, and about 93% of cluster scores exceeded 0. The study gave a list of 150 to 200 TCR beta chains associated with cytomegalovirus. All 120 or so repertoires were used to score co-occurrence in the validation cohort in a later analysis, because that analysis had no HLA typing for the cohort. A few of the identified cytomegalovirus-associated TCR beta chains were confirmed in vitro to be specific for cytomegalovirus antigens. In both the original and validation cohorts, the classifier was reported to diagnose cytomegalovirus status with high specificity and sensitivity.

Library prep was done by the immunoSEQ multiplex PCR assay. From the authors' description of their analysis: A statistical classification framework was developed to diagnose cytomegalovirus status using the catalog of TCR beta chain sequences. Here the immuneACCESS table is served through TCRdb, limited to in-frame sequences with V and J called. Missing clones are a known gap in these copies; in checked studies unresolved V genes cover under half, and the rest lacks a known reason. V and J calls and clone size follow that table, whereas D and trimming were derived from the DNA. For this sample there are around 160,000 clones; about 90% appear just once. The ten largest clonotypes hold approximately 2.9% of the sample.

This clonotype originated in a woman aged 18 to 35 in good health and CMV-seropositive. The sequence is built from TRBV19 and TRBJ1-1; the D segment could be TRBD1, given 6 matching bases. The material sequenced was PBMCs. The CDR3 corresponds to CASSIAGATEAFF. The bases read TGTGCCAGTAGTATAGCAGGGGCGACTGAAGCTTTCTTT.